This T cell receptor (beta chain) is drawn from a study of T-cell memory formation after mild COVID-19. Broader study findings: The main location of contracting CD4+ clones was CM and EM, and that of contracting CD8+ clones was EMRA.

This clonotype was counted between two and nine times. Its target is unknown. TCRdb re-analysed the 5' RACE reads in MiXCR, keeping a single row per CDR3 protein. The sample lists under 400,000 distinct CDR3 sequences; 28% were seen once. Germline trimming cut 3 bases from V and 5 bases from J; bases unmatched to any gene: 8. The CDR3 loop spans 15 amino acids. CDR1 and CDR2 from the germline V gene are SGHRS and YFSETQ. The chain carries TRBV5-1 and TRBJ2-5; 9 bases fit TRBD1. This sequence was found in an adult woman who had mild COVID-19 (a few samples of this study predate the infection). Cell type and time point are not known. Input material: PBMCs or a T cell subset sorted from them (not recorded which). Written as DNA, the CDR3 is TGCGCCAGCAGCTCGGGACAGGGTTTTGGGGAGACCCAGTACTTC. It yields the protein CASSSGQGFGETQYF.